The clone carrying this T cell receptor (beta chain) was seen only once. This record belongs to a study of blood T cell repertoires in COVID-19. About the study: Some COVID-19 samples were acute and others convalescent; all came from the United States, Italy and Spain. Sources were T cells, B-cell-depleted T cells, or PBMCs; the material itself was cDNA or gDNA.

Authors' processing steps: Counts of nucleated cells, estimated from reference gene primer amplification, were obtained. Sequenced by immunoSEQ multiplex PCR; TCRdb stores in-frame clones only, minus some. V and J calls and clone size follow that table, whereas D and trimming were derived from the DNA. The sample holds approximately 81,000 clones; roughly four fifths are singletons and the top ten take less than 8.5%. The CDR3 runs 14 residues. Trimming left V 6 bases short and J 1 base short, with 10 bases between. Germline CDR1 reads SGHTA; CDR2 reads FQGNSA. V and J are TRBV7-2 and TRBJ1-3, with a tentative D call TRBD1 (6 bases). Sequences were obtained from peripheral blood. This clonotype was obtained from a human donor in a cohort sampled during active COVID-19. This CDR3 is CASRWGTSGNTIYF. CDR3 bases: TGTGCCAGCAGGTGGGGGACATCTGGAAACACCATATATTTT.